The clone carrying this T cell receptor beta chain was seen repeatedly, ten times or more. The sample belongs to a study of human T cells and chemical hapten exposure. J lost 7 bases, V lost 2 bases, and 8 bases had no gene match. Germline V CDR1 and CDR2: MNHEY, SVGAGI. The length of the CDR3 is 15 residues. Sample time point: patch test 1, 2 weeks after DPC sensitization. Treatment here: therapeutic diphenylcyclopropenone sensitization with weekly scalp DPC. TCRdb re-derived calls from the RACE reads in MiXCR, one entry per CDR3 protein. The repertoire holds fewer than 500,000 distinct CDR3 sequences, with 4.8% as singletons.

The specimen was whole blood, collected in connection with sensitization to the hapten diphenylcyclopropenone (DPC). The receptor's source is a woman in her forties or fifties with alopecia areata. Some clones in this sample may be carry-over from other donors' samples. The chain links TRBV6-5 to TRBJ2-3; TRBD2 matches at 8 bases. CDR3 amino acids: CASSYGTGGANTQYF. The CDR3 region has the DNA TGTGCCAGCAGTTACGGGACGGGAGGGGCGAATACGCAGTATTTT.